The clone carrying this TCR beta chain has a single count. Other DNA sequences in the sample encode the same CDR3. This sample stems from a study of blood T cell repertoires in COVID-19. As for the study in general: Sites across the United States, Italy and Spain contributed samples from acute and convalescent COVID-19.

In the original workflow: How many nucleated cells were present was estimated from reference gene primer amplification. TCRdb's copy holds only in-frame clones and misses some; the assay was immunoSEQ multiplex PCR. That table gives V, J and clone size, and the DNA gave D and trimming. The sample has under 200,000 clones; 88% are singletons. V lost 5 bases and J lost 6, with 8 bases in between. This CDR3 is built from 12 residues. This clonotype originated in a man aged 35-49 years with active or convalescent COVID-19. V usage is TRBV12-3 or TRBV12-4 and J usage is TRBJ2-1; D is uncertain. The sample taken for sequencing was peripheral blood. CDR3 DNA sequence: TGTGCCAGCAGTCTATCGGGCAATGAGCAGTTCTTC. As protein: CASSLSGNEQFF.